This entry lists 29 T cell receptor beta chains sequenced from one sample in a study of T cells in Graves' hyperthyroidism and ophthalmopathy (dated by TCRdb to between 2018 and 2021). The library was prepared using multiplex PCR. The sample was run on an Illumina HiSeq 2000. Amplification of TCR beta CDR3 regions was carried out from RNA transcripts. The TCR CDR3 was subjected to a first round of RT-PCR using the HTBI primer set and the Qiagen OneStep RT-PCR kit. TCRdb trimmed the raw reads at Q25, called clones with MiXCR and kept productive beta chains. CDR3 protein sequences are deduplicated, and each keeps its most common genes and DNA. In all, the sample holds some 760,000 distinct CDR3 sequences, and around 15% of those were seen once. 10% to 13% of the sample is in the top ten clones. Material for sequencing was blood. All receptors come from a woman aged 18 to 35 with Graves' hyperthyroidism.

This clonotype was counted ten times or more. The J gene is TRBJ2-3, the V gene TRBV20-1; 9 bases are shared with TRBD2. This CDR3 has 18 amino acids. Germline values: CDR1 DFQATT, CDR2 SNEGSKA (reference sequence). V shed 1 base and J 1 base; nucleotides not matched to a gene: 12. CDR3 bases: TGCAGTGCTAGAGGCATTAGCGGGAGAAGGTCTCGCACAGATACGCAGTATTTT. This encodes CSARGISGRRSRTDTQYF.

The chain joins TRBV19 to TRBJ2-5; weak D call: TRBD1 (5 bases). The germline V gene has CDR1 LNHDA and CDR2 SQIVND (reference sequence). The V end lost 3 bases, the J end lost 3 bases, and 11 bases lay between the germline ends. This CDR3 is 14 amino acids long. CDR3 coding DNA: TGTGCCAGTAGTATTCGTGGGGCTGAAGAGACCCAGTACTTC. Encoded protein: CASSIRGAEETQYF.

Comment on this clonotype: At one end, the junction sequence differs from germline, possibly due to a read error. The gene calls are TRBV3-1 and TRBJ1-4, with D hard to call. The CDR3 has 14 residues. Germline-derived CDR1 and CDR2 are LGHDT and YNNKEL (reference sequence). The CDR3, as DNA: TGTGCCAGCAGCCAAGAGGGAGGGTACGGAAAACTGGTTTTT. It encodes CASSQEGGYGKLVF.

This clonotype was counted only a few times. The CDR3 nucleotides read TGTGCCAGCAGTTTATCGAACCTGGGGGCGGGGACGCAGTATTTT. This sequence encodes CASSLSNLGAGTQYF. V and J are TRBV28 and TRBJ2-3, with D possibly being TRBD1 or TRBD2 (6 bases each). The CDR3 covers 15 residues. Trimming removed 1 base from V and 9 bases from J, with 17 bases in between. The germline CDR1 and CDR2 sequences are MDHEN and SYDVKM.

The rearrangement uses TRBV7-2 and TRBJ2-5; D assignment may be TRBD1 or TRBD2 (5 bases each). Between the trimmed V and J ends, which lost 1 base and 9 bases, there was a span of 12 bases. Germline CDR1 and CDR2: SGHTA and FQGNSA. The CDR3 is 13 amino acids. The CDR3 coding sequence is TGTGCCAGCAGCTTAGGGCTCGGGGACCCCCAGTACTTC. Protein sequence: CASSLGLGDPQYF.

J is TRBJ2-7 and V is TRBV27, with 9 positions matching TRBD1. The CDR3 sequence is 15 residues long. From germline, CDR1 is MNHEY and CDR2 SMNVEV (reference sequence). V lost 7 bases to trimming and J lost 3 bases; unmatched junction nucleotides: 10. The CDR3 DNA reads TGTGCCAGCACCTTCGGGACAGGGACCCTCTACGAGCAGTACTTC. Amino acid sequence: CASTFGTGTLYEQYF.

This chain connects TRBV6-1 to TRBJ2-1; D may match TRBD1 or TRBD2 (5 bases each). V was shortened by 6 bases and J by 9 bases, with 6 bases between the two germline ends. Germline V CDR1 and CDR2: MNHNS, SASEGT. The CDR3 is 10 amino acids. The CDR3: CASRGPEQFF. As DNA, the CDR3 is TGTGCCAGCAGGGGACCTGAGCAGTTCTTC.

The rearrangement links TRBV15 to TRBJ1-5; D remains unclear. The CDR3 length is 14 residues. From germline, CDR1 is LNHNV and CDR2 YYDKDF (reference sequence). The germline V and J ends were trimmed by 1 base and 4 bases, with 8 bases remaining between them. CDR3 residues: CATSRVIQNQPQHF. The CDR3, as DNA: TGTGCCACCAGCAGAGTGATACAAAATCAGCCCCAGCATTTT.

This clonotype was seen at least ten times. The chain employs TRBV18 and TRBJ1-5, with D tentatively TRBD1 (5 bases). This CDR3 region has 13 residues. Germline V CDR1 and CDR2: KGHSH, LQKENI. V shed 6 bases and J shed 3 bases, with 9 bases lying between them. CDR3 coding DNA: TGTGCCAGCTCCGACAGAAACAATCAGCCCCAGCATTTT. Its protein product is CASSDRNNQPQHF.

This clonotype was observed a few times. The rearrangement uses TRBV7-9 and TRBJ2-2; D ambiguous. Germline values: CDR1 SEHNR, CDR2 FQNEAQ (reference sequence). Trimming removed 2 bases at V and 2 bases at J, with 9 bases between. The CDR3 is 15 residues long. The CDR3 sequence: CASSLSRRNTGELFF. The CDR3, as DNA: TGTGCCAGCAGCTTATCAAGAAGAAACACCGGGGAGCTGTTTTTT.

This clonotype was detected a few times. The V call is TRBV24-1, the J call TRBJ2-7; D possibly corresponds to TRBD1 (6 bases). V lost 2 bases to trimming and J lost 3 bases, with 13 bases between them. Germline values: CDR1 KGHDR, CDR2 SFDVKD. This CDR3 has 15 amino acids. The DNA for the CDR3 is TGTGCCACCAGTGATTCCGGGACACGAGACTACGAGCAGTACTTC. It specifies CATSDSGTRDYEQYF.

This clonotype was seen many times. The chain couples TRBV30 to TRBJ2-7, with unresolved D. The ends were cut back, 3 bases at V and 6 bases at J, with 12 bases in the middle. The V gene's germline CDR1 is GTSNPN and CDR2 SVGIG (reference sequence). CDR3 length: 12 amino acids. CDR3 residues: CAWRVGRVEQYF. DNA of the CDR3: TGTGCCTGGAGAGTTGGGCGTGTCGAGCAGTACTTC.

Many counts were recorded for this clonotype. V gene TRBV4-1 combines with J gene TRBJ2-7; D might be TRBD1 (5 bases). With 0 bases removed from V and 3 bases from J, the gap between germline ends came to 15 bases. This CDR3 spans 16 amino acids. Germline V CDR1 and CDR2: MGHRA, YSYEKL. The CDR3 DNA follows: TGCGCCAGCAGCCAAGATGGGGCAGGTGGGGACTACGAGCAGTACTTC. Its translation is CASSQDGAGGDYEQYF.

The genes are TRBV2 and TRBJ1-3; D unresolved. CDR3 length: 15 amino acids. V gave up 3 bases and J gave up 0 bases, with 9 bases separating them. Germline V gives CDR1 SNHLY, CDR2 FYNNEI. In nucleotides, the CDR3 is TGTGCCAGCAGTGACCGACTGAACTCTGGAAACACCATATATTTT. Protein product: CASSDRLNSGNTIYF.

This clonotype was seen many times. In nucleotides, the CDR3 is TGCAGTGCCCCCGGGGAAAACTACGAGCAGTACTTC. Protein: CSAPGENYEQYF. The chain has TRBV20-1 and TRBJ2-7; D possibly corresponds to TRBD2 (5 bases). Looked up from germline, CDR1 is DFQATT and CDR2 is SNEGSKA (reference sequence). Trimming stripped 6 bases from V and 3 bases from J, with 12 bases between. The CDR3 is made up of 12 amino acids.

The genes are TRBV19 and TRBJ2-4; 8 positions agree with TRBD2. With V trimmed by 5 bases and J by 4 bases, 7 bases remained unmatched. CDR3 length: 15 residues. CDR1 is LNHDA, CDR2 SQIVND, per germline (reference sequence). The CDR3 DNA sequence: TGTGCCAGTAGTCCCGCGGGAGGATCAAAAAACATTCAGTACTTC. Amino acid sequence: CASSPAGGSKNIQYF.

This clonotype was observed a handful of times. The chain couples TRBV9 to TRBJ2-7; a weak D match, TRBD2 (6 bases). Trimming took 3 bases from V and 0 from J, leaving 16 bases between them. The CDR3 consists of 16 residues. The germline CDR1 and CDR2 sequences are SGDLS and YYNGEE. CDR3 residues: CASSAAGTGSSYEQYF. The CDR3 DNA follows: TGTGCCAGCAGCGCTGCCGGGACCGGGAGCTCCTACGAGCAGTACTTC. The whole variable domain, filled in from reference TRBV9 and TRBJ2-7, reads DSGVTQTPKHLITATGQRVTLRCSPRSGDLSVYWYQQSLDQGLQFLIQYYNGEERAKGNILERFSAQQFPDLHSELNLSSLELGDSALYFCASSAAGTGSSYEQYFGPGTRLTVT.

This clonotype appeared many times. This chain's CDR3 is CASNQQGAGTEAFF. DNA for the CDR3: TGTGCCAGCAACCAACAGGGGGCTGGTACTGAAGCTTTCTTT. The chain combines TRBV27 with TRBJ1-1; 9 bases are a match to TRBD1. Looked up from germline, CDR1 is MNHEY and CDR2 is SMNVEV (reference sequence). This CDR3 contains 14 residues. The ends lost 7 bases at V and 5 bases at J; junction bases unmatched: 8.

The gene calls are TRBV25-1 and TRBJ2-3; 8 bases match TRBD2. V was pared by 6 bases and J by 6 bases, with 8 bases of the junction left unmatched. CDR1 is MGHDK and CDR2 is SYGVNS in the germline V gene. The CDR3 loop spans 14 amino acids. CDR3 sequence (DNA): TGTGCCAGCAGACGAGCGGGAGCGGCTGATACGCAGTATTTT. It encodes CASRRAGAADTQYF.

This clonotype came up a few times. The CDR3 loop reads CASSAALGHYNEQFF. In DNA, the CDR3 is TGTGCCAGCAGCGCCGCCCTGGGGCACTACAATGAGCAGTTCTTC. This rearrangement joins TRBV9 to TRBJ2-1, with D possibly TRBD1 on 5 matching bases. This CDR3 spans 15 amino acids. CDR1 is SGDLS and CDR2 is YYNGEE in the germline V gene. V lost 3 bases and J 3 bases, leaving 13 bases between the germline ends.

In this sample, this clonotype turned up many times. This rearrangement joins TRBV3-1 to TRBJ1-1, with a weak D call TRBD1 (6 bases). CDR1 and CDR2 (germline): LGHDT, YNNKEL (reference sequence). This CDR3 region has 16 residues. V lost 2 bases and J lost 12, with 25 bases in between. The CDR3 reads CASSQMDRGTRRTTFF. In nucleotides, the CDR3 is TGTGCCAGCAGCCAAATGGACAGAGGGACCAGGAGGACGACTTTCTTT.

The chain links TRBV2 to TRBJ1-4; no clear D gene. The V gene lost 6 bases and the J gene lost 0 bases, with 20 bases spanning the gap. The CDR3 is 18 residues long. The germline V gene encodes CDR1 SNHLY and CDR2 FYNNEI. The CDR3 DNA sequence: TGTGCCAGCAGCGGACTAGGTTCGGGTGGGGCAACTAATGAAAAACTGTTTTTT. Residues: CASSGLGSGGATNEKLFF.

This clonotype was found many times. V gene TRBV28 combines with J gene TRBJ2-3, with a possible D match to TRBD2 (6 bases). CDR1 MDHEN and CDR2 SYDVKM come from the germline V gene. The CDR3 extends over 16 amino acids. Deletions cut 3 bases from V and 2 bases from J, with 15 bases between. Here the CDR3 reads CASSFSAGSYTDTQYF. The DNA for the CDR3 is TGTGCCAGCAGTTTTTCAGCGGGTTCCTACACAGATACGCAGTATTTT.

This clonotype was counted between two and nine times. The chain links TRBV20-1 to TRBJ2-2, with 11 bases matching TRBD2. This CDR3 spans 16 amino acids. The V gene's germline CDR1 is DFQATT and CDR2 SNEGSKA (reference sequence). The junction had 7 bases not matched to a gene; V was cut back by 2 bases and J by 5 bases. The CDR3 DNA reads TGCAGTGCTAGACCTAGCGGGAGGAGGTGGACCGGGGAGCTGTTTTTT. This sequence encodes CSARPSGRRWTGELFF.

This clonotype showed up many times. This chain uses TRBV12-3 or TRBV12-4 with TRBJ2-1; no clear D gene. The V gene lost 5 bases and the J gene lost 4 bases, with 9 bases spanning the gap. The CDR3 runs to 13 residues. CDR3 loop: CASSPRPYNEQFF. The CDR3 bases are TGTGCCAGCAGTCCACGACCATACAATGAGCAGTTCTTC.

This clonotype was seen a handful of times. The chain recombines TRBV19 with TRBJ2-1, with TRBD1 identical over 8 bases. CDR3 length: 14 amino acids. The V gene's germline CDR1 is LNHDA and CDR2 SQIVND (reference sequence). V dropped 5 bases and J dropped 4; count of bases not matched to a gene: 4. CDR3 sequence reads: CASSLTGGYNEQFF. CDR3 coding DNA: TGTGCCAGTAGTTTAACAGGGGGGTACAATGAGCAGTTCTTC.

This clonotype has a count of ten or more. The CDR3 protein is CASSPRDQGSETQYF. CDR3 bases: TGTGCCAGCTCACCCCGGGACCAGGGTTCCGAGACCCAGTACTTC. The chain links TRBV18 to TRBJ2-5; tentatively, D is TRBD1 or TRBD2 (5 bases each). The CDR3 extends over 15 amino acids. Germline V gene sequence: CDR1 KGHSH, CDR2 LQKENI. V lost 3 bases to trimming and J lost 5 bases, with 16 bases between them. The full variable domain, in which reference TRBV18 and TRBJ2-5 provide the parts outside the CDR3, is NAGVMQNPRHLVRRRGQEARLRCSPMKGHSHVYWYRQLPEEGLKFMVYLQKENIIDESGMPKERFSAEFPKEGPSILRIQQVVRGDSAAYFCASSPRDQGSETQYFGPGTRLLVL.

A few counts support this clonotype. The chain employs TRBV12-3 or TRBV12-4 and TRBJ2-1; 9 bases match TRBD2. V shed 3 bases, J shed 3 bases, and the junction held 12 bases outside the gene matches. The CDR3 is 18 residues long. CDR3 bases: TGTGCCAGCAGTTTTCAATTTTTAGCGGGAGTGGGCTACAATGAGCAGTTCTTC. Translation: CASSFQFLAGVGYNEQFF.

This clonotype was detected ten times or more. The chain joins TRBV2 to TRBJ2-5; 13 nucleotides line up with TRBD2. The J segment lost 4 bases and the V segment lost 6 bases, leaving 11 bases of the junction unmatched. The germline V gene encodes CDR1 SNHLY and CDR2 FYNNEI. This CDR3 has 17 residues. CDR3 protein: CASRARGLAGIGETQYF. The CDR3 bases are TGTGCCAGCAGAGCGAGGGGACTAGCGGGAATAGGAGAGACCCAGTACTTC. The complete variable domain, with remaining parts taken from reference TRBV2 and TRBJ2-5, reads EPEVTQTPSHQVTQMGQEVILRCVPISNHLYFYWYRQILGQKVEFLVSFYNNEISEKSEIFDDQFSVERPDGSNFTLKIRSTKLEDSAMYFCASRARGLAGIGETQYFGPGTRLLVL.